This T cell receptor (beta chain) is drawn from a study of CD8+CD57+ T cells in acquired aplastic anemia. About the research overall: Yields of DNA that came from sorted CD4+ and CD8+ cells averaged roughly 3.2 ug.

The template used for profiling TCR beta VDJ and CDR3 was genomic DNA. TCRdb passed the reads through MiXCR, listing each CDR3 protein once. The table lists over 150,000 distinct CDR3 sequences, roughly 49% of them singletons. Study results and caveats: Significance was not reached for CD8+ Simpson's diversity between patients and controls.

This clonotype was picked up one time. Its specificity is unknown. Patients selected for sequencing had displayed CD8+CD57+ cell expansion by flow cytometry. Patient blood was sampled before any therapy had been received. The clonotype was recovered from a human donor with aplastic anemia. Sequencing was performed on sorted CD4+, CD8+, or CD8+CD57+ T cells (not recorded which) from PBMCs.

CDR3 loop: CSVEGQGNYEQYF. The CDR3 DNA is TGCAGTGTTGAGGGACAGGGGAACTACGAGCAGTACTTC. The genes are TRBV20-1 and TRBJ2-7; 10 bases agree with TRBD1. This CDR3 comprises 13 residues. The junction had 6 bases not matched to a gene; V was cut back by 7 bases and J by 3 bases. Germline V gene data show CDR1 as DFQATT and CDR2 as SNEGSKA (reference sequence).